Listed here are 28 T cell receptor beta chains from one sample, sequenced in a study of cytomegalovirus exposure and HLA in healthy donors. Libraries were prepared by immunoSEQ multiplex PCR; TCRdb keeps only in-frame clonotypes and omits some of them. The data show about 170,000 clones, with more than 75% seen just once and roughly 1.5% held by the top ten. The sequencing input was PBMCs. Every receptor here comes from a woman aged 25 to 39 in good health and CMV-seronegative.

This chain links TRBV7-2 with TRBJ1-6; 8 bases align to TRBD1. V lost 5 bases, J lost 8 bases, and 8 bases stayed unmatched. CDR1 is SGHTA, CDR2 FQGNSA, per germline. The CDR3 contains 15 residues. This CDR3 reads CASSPRTGRDSPLHF. The CDR3 nucleotides are TGTGCCAGCAGCCCCCGGACAGGGCGGGATTCACCCCTCCACTTT.

The chain employs TRBV30 and TRBJ2-7; D ambiguous. Per the germline V gene, CDR1 is GTSNPN and CDR2 is SVGIG (reference sequence). Trimming removed 2 bases from V and 2 bases from J, with 10 bases in between. The CDR3 contains 13 residues. The CDR3 loop reads CAWSLLAAYEQYF. The CDR3 coding sequence is TGTGCCTGGAGTCTCCTGGCCGCCTACGAGCAGTACTTC.

The V and J genes are TRBV6-5 and TRBJ1-2; 7 nucleotides line up with TRBD1. The CDR3 runs 16 residues. The V gene's germline CDR1 is MNHEY and CDR2 SVGAGI. Trimming removed 3 bases from V and 5 bases from J; junction bases left unmatched: 12. The CDR3 region has the DNA TGTGCCAGCAGTTATTCCGAATCCGGGACAGCGTATGGCTACACCTTC. It translates to CASSYSESGTAYGYTF.

The V gene is TRBV27, the J gene TRBJ2-3; TRBD2 is a possible D gene (5 bases). The CDR3 is 16 residues long. V lost 3 bases and J lost 4, with 17 bases in between. Per germline, CDR1 MNHEY and CDR2 SMNVEV (reference sequence). The CDR3 region has the DNA TGTGCCAGCAGTTTGCCCGGGGTTGTAACGCCAGATACGCAGTATTTT. Translation: CASSLPGVVTPDTQYF.

V usage is TRBV4-1 and J usage is TRBJ2-7; D may be TRBD2 (6 bases). There are 16 residues in the CDR3. V was clipped by 2 bases and J by 0 bases, with 14 bases between them. Germline assignment: CDR1 MGHRA and CDR2 YSYEKL. The CDR3 DNA follows: TGCGCCAGCAGCCAACTCCCGGGACTCAGCTCCTACGAGCAGTACTTC. This encodes CASSQLPGLSSYEQYF.

This clone has only one observation. The gene calls are TRBV9 and TRBJ2-1; 7 nucleotides agree with TRBD2. From germline, CDR1 is SGDLS and CDR2 YYNGEE. V trimming: 7 bases; J trimming: 5 bases; junction bases outside the gene matches: 12. The CDR3 spans 15 residues. This CDR3 reads CASSSGLADNNEQFF. The CDR3 DNA follows: TGTGCCAGCTCAAGCGGGCTAGCGGACAACAATGAGCAGTTCTTC.

The table lists this clone with a count of one. V and J are TRBV5-1 and TRBJ2-4, with D possibly TRBD1 on 5 matching bases. This CDR3 is built from 13 residues. Per germline, CDR1 SGHRS and CDR2 YFSETQ. Trimming cost V 1 base and J 6 bases, with 8 bases left between them. CDR3 residues: CASSLRQGNIQYF. For the CDR3, the DNA is TGCGCCAGCAGCTTGCGCCAGGGAAACATTCAGTACTTC.

The chain carries TRBV5-1 and TRBJ2-3, with TRBD2 identical over 12 bases. The CDR3 is 15 residues long. The J segment lost 6 bases and the V segment lost 2 bases, leaving 4 bases of the junction unmatched. Germline assignment: CDR1 SGHRS and CDR2 YFSETQ. CDR3 nucleotide sequence: TGCGCCAGCAGCTTAACTAGCGGGGGGATGGATACGCAGTATTTT. This gives the protein CASSLTSGGMDTQYF. The full variable domain, completed using reference TRBV5-1 and TRBJ2-3, is KAGVTQTPRYLIKTRGQQVTLSCSPISGHRSVSWYQQTPGQGLQFLFEYFSETQRNKGNFPGRFSGRQFSNSRSEMNVSTLELGDSALYLCASSLTSGGMDTQYFGPGTRLTVL.

V and J are TRBV10-1 and TRBJ1-2; 7 nucleotides agree with TRBD1. Germline V lookup: CDR1 WNHNN, CDR2 SYGVQD (reference sequence). This CDR3 region has 12 residues. V was pared by 8 bases and J by 1 base, with 1 base of the junction left unmatched. The CDR3: CASGDSNYGYTF. CDR3 bases: TGCGCCAGCGGGGACAGTAACTATGGCTACACCTTC.

This clone appeared a single time. DNA of the CDR3: TGTGCCAGCAGGACAGGGATGAACACTGAAGCTTTCTTT. As protein: CASRTGMNTEAFF. The chain employs TRBV6-5 and TRBJ1-1, with 7 bases that match TRBD1. Germline loops: CDR1 MNHEY, CDR2 SVGAGI. This CDR3 is 13 amino acids long. V was pared by 6 bases and J by 0 bases, with 1 base of the junction left unmatched.

The genes are TRBV5-1 and TRBJ2-5; TRBD1 agrees at 8 bases. This CDR3 contains 14 residues. The germline V gene has CDR1 SGHRS and CDR2 YFSETQ. V was clipped by 4 bases and J by 0 bases; unmatched bases: 2. The chain's CDR3 is CASSATGDQETQYF. The CDR3 region has the DNA TGCGCCAGCAGCGCGACAGGGGACCAAGAGACCCAGTACTTC.

This clone was found once. The V call is TRBV4-1, the J call TRBJ1-2; 9 bases line up with TRBD1. The V and J ends lost 7 bases and 2 bases, in that order; junction bases with no gene match: 8. CDR3 size: 15 residues. CDR1 is MGHRA and CDR2 is YSYEKL in the germline V gene. This CDR3 is CASTDQDRGNYGYTF. The DNA of the CDR3 is TGCGCCAGCACCGACCAAGACAGGGGGAACTATGGCTACACCTTC.

As regards this clone: The sample has other DNA sequences that encode this CDR3 too. The chain links TRBV19 to TRBJ2-7; 7 positions agree with TRBD1. Germline V lookup: CDR1 LNHDA, CDR2 SQIVND (reference sequence). Unmatched junction bases numbered 4, after V lost 1 base and J lost 4 bases. The CDR3 has 14 amino acids. The CDR3 region is CASSIGTGVYEQYF. Written as DNA, the CDR3 is TGTGCCAGTAGTATAGGGACAGGAGTTTACGAGCAGTACTTC.

The V gene is TRBV4-1, the J gene TRBJ2-1; 8 positions agree with TRBD1. V trimming: 4 bases; J trimming: 8 bases; junction bases outside the gene matches: 1. Germline CDR1 is MGHRA and CDR2 is YSYEKL. The CDR3 has 12 amino acids. The DNA of the CDR3 is TGCGCCAGCAGCCGGACAGGGTATGAGCAGTTCTTC. This codes for CASSRTGYEQFF.

The chain carries TRBV5-1 and TRBJ2-1; maybe TRBD2 (5 bases). Per the germline V gene, CDR1 is SGHRS and CDR2 is YFSETQ. Between the trimmed V and J ends, which lost 7 bases and 0 bases, there was a span of 14 bases. The CDR3 totals 15 residues. CDR3 DNA: TGCGCCAGCTGGTCGGGGTCCAGCTCCTACAATGAGCAGTTCTTC. It is translated as CASWSGSSSYNEQFF.

This clone was counted only a few times. V gene TRBV25-1 combines with J gene TRBJ1-2; 7 bases align to TRBD1. The CDR3 spans 13 residues. CDR1 and CDR2 from the germline V gene are MGHDK and SYGVNS. The V and J ends lost 6 bases and 4 bases, in that order; junction bases with no gene match: 5. CDR3 protein: CASSGDRAYGYTF. As DNA, the CDR3 is TGTGCCAGCAGCGGAGACAGGGCCTATGGCTACACCTTC.

The chain combines TRBV4-1 with TRBJ2-7; 11 bases line up with TRBD2. J was trimmed by 0 bases and V by 2 bases; bases with no gene match: 9. The CDR3 covers 18 residues. Germline CDR1 and CDR2: MGHRA and YSYEKL. The CDR3 reads CASSQLGLAGGSSYEQYF. In nucleotides, the CDR3 is TGCGCCAGCAGCCAACTCGGGCTAGCGGGGGGTAGCTCCTACGAGCAGTACTTC.

The chain has TRBV7-6 and TRBJ2-3; 9 bases map to TRBD2. Germline loops: CDR1 SGHVS, CDR2 FNYEAQ. The V and J ends lost 4 bases and 3 bases, in that order; junction bases with no gene match: 2. The CDR3 spans 14 residues. DNA of the CDR3: TGTGCCAGCAGCTGGCTAGCGGGGACAGATACGCAGTATTTT. Translation gives CASSWLAGTDTQYF.

The chain carries TRBV27 and TRBJ2-1; TRBD2 agrees at 9 bases. The CDR3 extends over 13 amino acids. V was clipped by 5 bases and J by 14 bases; unmatched bases: 10. CDR1 is MNHEY and CDR2 is SMNVEV in the germline V gene (reference sequence). The CDR3 sequence: CASSHGVAGAEFF. The CDR3 nucleotides are TGTGCCAGCAGTCATGGAGTAGCGGGGGCGGAGTTCTTC.

CDR3 DNA sequence: TGTGCCAGCCCTGGGGGGGGGCAGGAGGAGACCCAGTACTTC. Translating gives CASPGGGQEETQYF. The chain uses TRBV14 and TRBJ2-5, with a tentative D call TRBD2 (7 bases). In germline, CDR1 is SGHDN, CDR2 FVKESK. This CDR3 spans 14 amino acids. Trimming left V 8 bases short and J 5 bases short, with 18 bases between. The complete variable domain, with remaining parts taken from reference TRBV14 and TRBJ2-5, reads EAGVTQFPSHSVIEKGQTVTLRCDPISGHDNLYWYRRVMGKEIKFLLHFVKESKQDESGMPNNRFLAERTGGTYSTLKVQPAELEDSGVYFCASPGGGQEETQYFGPGTRLLVL.

The gene calls are TRBV5-4 and TRBJ1-2; D is possibly TRBD1 (6 bases). In germline, CDR1 is SGHNT, CDR2 YYREEE (reference sequence). V dropped 4 bases and J dropped 6 bases, with 13 bases sitting between them. CDR3 length: 13 residues. CDR3 sequence reads: CASSQQGRNGYTF. The CDR3 DNA reads as TGTGCCAGCAGCCAACAGGGTAGGAATGGCTACACCTTC.

V and J are TRBV6-5 and TRBJ1-5; maybe TRBD1 (5 bases). The CDR3 is 14 residues long. The V gene lost 8 bases and the J gene lost 3 bases, with 14 bases spanning the gap. CDR1 is MNHEY and CDR2 is SVGAGI in the germline V gene. CDR3 loop: CASSRWGDNQPQHF. The CDR3 DNA follows: TGTGCCAGCTCCCGCTGGGGGGACAATCAGCCCCAGCATTTT.

The chain employs TRBV30 and TRBJ1-2, with D tentatively TRBD1 (5 bases). Trimming took off 4 bases at V and 8 bases at J, with 17 bases between the two ends. The germline V gene encodes CDR1 GTSNPN and CDR2 SVGIG (reference sequence). CDR3 size: 13 residues. CDR3 region: CAWKVEGRRGYTF. CDR3 DNA sequence: TGTGCCTGGAAAGTGGAGGGGCGGAGAGGCTACACCTTC.

This clone has a handful of counts. This chain connects TRBV29-1 to TRBJ1-3; D is undetermined. Looked up from germline, CDR1 is SQVTM and CDR2 is ANQGSEA. The CDR3 covers 13 residues. Trimming removed 7 bases from V and 0 bases from J, with 10 bases in between. CDR3 in amino acids: CSARGISGNTIYF. The CDR3 region has the DNA TGCAGCGCTCGAGGGATCTCTGGAAACACCATATATTTT.

This chain joins TRBV27 and TRBJ2-5; TRBD1 matches 7 bases. Losses at the gene ends were 5 bases for V and 3 bases for J; bases not matched to a gene: 15. The germline CDR1 and CDR2 sequences are MNHEY and SMNVEV (reference sequence). This CDR3 has 17 residues. In nucleotides, the CDR3 is TGTGCCAGCAGTGCATTACCCGGGACAGCTATTAAAGAGACCCAGTACTTC. Residues: CASSALPGTAIKETQYF.

On this clone: Distinct nucleotide sequences in the sample also encode this CDR3. The chain combines TRBV5-4 with TRBJ2-7; possible D gene TRBD1, 6 bases. Germline values: CDR1 SGHNT, CDR2 YYREEE (reference sequence). V was shortened by 0 bases and J by 2 bases, with 9 bases between the two germline ends. This CDR3 spans 14 amino acids. The CDR3 region is CASSLVGQPYEQYF. CDR3 bases: TGTGCCAGCAGCTTGGTCGGACAGCCCTACGAGCAGTACTTC. The full variable domain, its missing parts supplied by reference TRBV5-4 and TRBJ2-7, is ETGVTQSPTHLIKTRGQQVTLRCSSQSGHNTVSWYQQALGQGPQFIFQYYREEENGRGNFPPRFSGLQFPNYSSELNVNALELDDSALYLCASSLVGQPYEQYFGPGTRLTVT.

The CDR3 sequence is CASHRDRELEQYF. The CDR3 DNA sequence: TGTGCCAGTCACCGGGACAGGGAACTCGAGCAGTACTTC. The chain carries TRBV6-5 and TRBJ2-7; TRBD1 aligns across 9 bases. Germline CDR1 MNHEY, CDR2 SVGAGI. There are 13 residues in the CDR3. The V and J ends lost 9 bases and 6 bases, in that order; junction bases with no gene match: 9.

In its sample, this clone was seen many times. The chain links TRBV30 to TRBJ2-5, with TRBD1 identical over 11 bases. The CDR3 has 15 residues. Germline CDR1 is GTSNPN and CDR2 is SVGIG (reference sequence). V dropped 0 bases and J dropped 5; count of bases not matched to a gene: 5. As DNA, the CDR3 is TGTGCCTGGAGTGTACTAGGACAGGGGGCGGAGACCCAGTACTTC. Its protein is CAWSVLGQGAETQYF.